This T cell receptor (gamma chain) is drawn from a study of Vδ1+ human thymocytes. Whole-study findings and limits: In the thymus, TRG and TRD repertoires looked highly polyclonal with Gaussian CDR3 lengths.

With regard to this clone: Its antigen is unknown.

Extracted RNA was reverse transcribed into cDNA. CDR3 amplicons came from multiplex PCR with pooled V-gene forward and constant-region reverse primers. TCRdb ran CATT on the multiplex PCR reads. Found here are tens of thousands of gamma-chain clones, around 18% of them singletons; the top ten hold 1.8%. Germline CDR1 reads EGSNGY; CDR2 reads YDSYNSKV. The CDR3 runs to 20 residues. V gave up 0 bases and J gave up 5 bases; unmatched junction bases: 25. The sequencing sample was made of Vdelta1+ gamma-delta thymocytes from the thymus. Subset reported: FACS-sorted CD3+ TCRalphabeta- TCRVdelta1+ TCRVdelta2- thymocytes. The genes are TRGV2 and TRGJ1 or TRGJ2. The receptor comes from a boy younger than two who had congenital heart surgery. CDR3 in DNA: TGTGCCACCTGGGACGGGGCGTGGACCCCTTGGAGGGAAACCGATTATAAGAAACTCTTT. Its protein product is CATWDGAWTPWRETDYKKLF.